The 30 T cell receptor beta chains given below trace back to one sample, sequenced in a study of human versus mouse CDR3 diversity and MHC coevolution. The data were produced by immunoSEQ multiplex PCR, yet TCRdb's version contains in-frame clones alone and is incomplete. The table records 50,000 to 65,000 clones, roughly 93% of them present only once. Sequencing was carried out using naive CD4+ T cells from blood. The subset denotes: CD45RO-negative CD62L-positive naive CD4 T cells. The source of these receptors is a person between 55 and 69 years old in good health.

The sample holds one count of this clone. V usage is TRBV7-2 and J usage is TRBJ1-1, with D tentatively TRBD1 (6 bases). Germline V gene data show CDR1 as SGHTA and CDR2 as FQGNSA. With 1 base removed from V and 1 base from J, the gap between germline ends came to 10 bases. This CDR3 comprises 15 residues. This CDR3 reads CASSLVGGQNTEAFF. CDR3 nucleotide sequence: TGTGCCAGCAGCTTAGTCGGGGGGCAGAACACTGAAGCTTTCTTT.

DNA of the CDR3: TGTGCCAGCAGAGCTGACACCACGAACACTGAAGCTTTCTTT. Encoded protein: CASRADTTNTEAFF. V usage is TRBV6-1 and J usage is TRBJ1-1, with D unresolved. Deletions cut 6 bases from V and 1 base from J, with 12 bases between. The CDR3 covers 14 residues. Germline CDR1 and CDR2: MNHNS and SASEGT.

This clone was seen once. The V and J genes are TRBV28 and TRBJ2-5; D might be TRBD2 (6 bases). The closer fit of TRBJ2-7 to the DNA end suggests the J call may be wrong. Germline V gene lookup returns CDR1 MDHEN and CDR2 SYDVKM. The CDR3 runs 13 residues. In nucleotides, the CDR3 is TGTGCCAGCCGAACAGCGGGCTCCTACGAGCAGTACTTC. Translated: CASRTAGSYEQYF.

As for this clone: A read error may produce the germline difference seen at one junction end. The chain recombines TRBV5-1 with TRBJ1-3; tentatively, D is TRBD1 (5 bases). The CDR3 runs 17 residues. CDR1 is SGHRS and CDR2 is YFSETQ in the germline V gene. In nucleotides, the CDR3 is TGCGCCAGCAGCTTGGCCCATACAGGAAACTCTGGAGACACCATATATTTT. Its translation is CASSLAHTGNSGDTIYF.

The chain joins TRBV5-1 to TRBJ2-5, with 10 nucleotides matching TRBD1. The closer fit of TRBJ2-7 to the DNA end suggests the J call may be wrong. CDR3 size: 17 residues. Germline V CDR1 and CDR2: SGHRS, YFSETQ. The CDR3 sequence: CASSLAGQGLSSYEQYF. The CDR3 region has the DNA TGCGCCAGCAGCTTGGCGGGACAGGGGTTAAGCTCCTACGAGCAGTACTTC.

This chain uses TRBV29-1 with TRBJ2-7; 8 bases fit TRBD2. The J segment lost 7 bases and the V segment lost 2 bases, leaving 13 bases of the junction unmatched. The germline gives CDR1 SQVTM, CDR2 ANQGSEA. CDR3 length: 15 amino acids. This CDR3 is CSVETTGGIPGEQYF. The CDR3 region has the DNA TGCAGCGTTGAAACAACGGGAGGGATCCCGGGGGAGCAGTACTTC.

This chain links TRBV5-6 with TRBJ1-2; D is uncertain. V lost 4 bases to trimming and J lost 2 bases, with 6 bases between them. CDR3 size: 12 residues. Germline CDR1 is SGHDT and CDR2 is YYEEEE. The CDR3 DNA is TGTGCCAGCAGCGTCGTAAACTATGGCTACACCTTC. Amino acids: CASSVVNYGYTF.

The chain recombines TRBV9 with TRBJ2-3; TRBD2 matches at 7 bases. The CDR3 consists of 18 residues. Germline CDR1 SGDLS, CDR2 YYNGEE. With V trimmed by 3 bases and J by 6 bases, 19 bases remained unmatched. DNA of the CDR3: TGTGCCAGCAGCGACCCCCGATTGTCGGCGGGAGTGGTGGATACGCAGTATTTT. This translates into CASSDPRLSAGVVDTQYF.

The chain has TRBV9 and TRBJ1-5; D is possibly TRBD1 (6 bases). Germline-derived CDR1 and CDR2 are SGDLS and YYNGEE. The CDR3 covers 14 residues. Trimming stripped 2 bases from V and 4 bases from J, with 10 bases between. The CDR3 spells CASSVSGDNQPQHF. CDR3 coding DNA: TGTGCCAGCAGCGTCTCAGGGGATAATCAGCCCCAGCATTTT.

The CDR3 DNA reads TGTGCCAGCAGTTCGACTAGCGGGAGTCACGAGCAGTACTTC. It encodes CASSSTSGSHEQYF. The chain joins TRBV6-5 to TRBJ2-7; 12 nucleotides agree with TRBD2. The germline CDR1 and CDR2 sequences are MNHEY and SVGAGI. V lost 4 bases and J lost 5; bases outside the gene matches: 3. This CDR3 spans 14 amino acids.

The J gene is TRBJ2-7, the V gene TRBV5-3, with D perhaps matching TRBD1 (5 bases). TRBV5-3 is classed as an ORF, of uncertain function. Trimming removed 3 bases from V and 0 bases from J, with 10 bases in between. The CDR3 is made up of 14 amino acids. CDR3 residues: CARSSQDSSYEQYF. In nucleotides, the CDR3 is TGTGCCAGAAGCTCACAAGACAGCTCCTACGAGCAGTACTTC.

This clone was counted between two and nine times. The chain is built from TRBV5-1 and TRBJ2-2, with D possibly matching TRBD1 (5 bases). The germline CDR1 and CDR2 sequences are SGHRS and YFSETQ. Trimming cost V 7 bases and J 5 bases, with 18 bases left between them. CDR3 size: 15 residues. The CDR3 sequence: CASANQQGGTGELFF. The CDR3 bases are TGCGCCAGCGCCAACCAGCAGGGTGGGACCGGGGAGCTGTTTTTT.

The chain couples TRBV15 to TRBJ1-5; D gene ambiguous. Trimming took 0 bases from V and 7 from J, leaving 7 bases between them. From germline, CDR1 is LNHNV and CDR2 YYDKDF (reference sequence). This CDR3 is 13 amino acids long. CDR3 residues: CATSRDQWQPQHF. The CDR3 DNA reads as TGTGCCACCAGCAGAGATCAGTGGCAGCCCCAGCATTTT.

The chain couples TRBV19 to TRBJ1-2, with 11 positions matching TRBD1. From germline, CDR1 is LNHDA and CDR2 SQIVND (reference sequence). Trimming took 4 bases from V and 1 from J; bases not matched to a gene: 5. The CDR3 has 16 residues. CDR3 DNA sequence: TGTGCCAGTAGTACCGTCGGGACAGGGGGTAACTATGGCTACACCTTC. It specifies CASSTVGTGGNYGYTF.

The V gene is TRBV7-3, the J gene TRBJ2-1; 11 bases line up with TRBD2. J was trimmed by 8 bases and V by 5 bases; bases with no gene match: 8. CDR3 length: 15 residues. CDR1 is SGHTA and CDR2 is FQGTGA in the germline V gene. The CDR3 DNA sequence: TGTGCCAGCAGCCCCTCTAGCGGGAGGTCCGATGAGCAGTTCTTC. Translated: CASSPSSGRSDEQFF.

This clone has only one observation. The chain employs TRBV10-3 and TRBJ1-2; TRBD1 matches 7 bases. Germline V gene lookup returns CDR1 ENHRY and CDR2 SYGVKD. Trimming removed 1 base from V and 4 bases from J; junction bases left unmatched: 0. The length of the CDR3 is 13 residues. The CDR3 DNA sequence: TGTGCCATCAGTGAGTACAGGGGCTATGGCTACACCTTC. Residues: CAISEYRGYGYTF.

This chain links TRBV7-3 with TRBJ2-1, with TRBD2 as a possible D gene (6 bases). The CDR3 has 15 residues. Trimming took off 0 bases at V and 5 bases at J, with 11 bases between the two ends. Germline V lookup: CDR1 SGHTA, CDR2 FQGTGA. The CDR3 reads CASSLTDTGDNEQFF. The CDR3 DNA reads TGTGCCAGCAGCTTAACTGATACGGGGGACAATGAGCAGTTCTTC.

This rearrangement joins TRBV29-1 to TRBJ1-1; D is unclear. Looked up from germline, CDR1 is SQVTM and CDR2 is ANQGSEA. The CDR3 contains 13 residues. V was pared by 4 bases and J by 3 bases, with 12 bases between. The CDR3 bases are TGCAGCGTTGCTCGGGGTGGGGACACTGAAGCTTTCTTT. Its protein is CSVARGGDTEAFF.

The CDR3 sequence: CASSIGQGGTEAFF. In DNA form, the CDR3 reads TGCGCCAGCAGCATCGGACAGGGAGGGACTGAAGCTTTCTTT. This chain connects TRBV5-1 to TRBJ1-1; 8 positions match TRBD1. The CDR3 runs to 14 residues. Germline assignment: CDR1 SGHRS and CDR2 YFSETQ. V lost 4 bases, J lost 5 bases, and 7 bases stayed unmatched.

The chain combines TRBV5-1 with TRBJ2-1; D perhaps matches TRBD2 (6 bases). The CDR3 extends over 15 amino acids. The V gene's germline CDR1 is SGHRS and CDR2 YFSETQ. V was pared by 0 bases and J by 1 base, with 8 bases between. CDR3 DNA: TGCGCCAGCAGCTTGGACGGGAGTTCCTACAATGAGCAGTTCTTC. Encoded protein: CASSLDGSSYNEQFF.

Only a few counts were recorded for this clone. The chain recombines TRBV6-6 with TRBJ1-1; 7 bases match TRBD1. Trimming took 6 bases from V and 1 from J; bases not matched to a gene: 5. Germline CDR1 and CDR2: MNHNY and SVGAGI (reference sequence). The CDR3 sequence is 14 residues long. For the CDR3, the DNA is TGTGCCAGCAGGGGCCAGGGGGGGAACACTGAAGCTTTCTTT. Its translation is CASRGQGGNTEAFF.

The chain recombines TRBV30 with TRBJ2-7, with D uncertain. The V gene lost 1 base and the J gene lost 1 base, with 8 bases spanning the gap. The CDR3 runs 13 residues. Per germline, CDR1 GTSNPN and CDR2 SVGIG (reference sequence). For the CDR3, the DNA is TGTGCCTGGAGTGCCGGCAGGTCCTACGAGCAGTACTTC. Protein sequence: CAWSAGRSYEQYF.

The rearrangement joins TRBV5-1 to TRBJ2-5; 16 bases map to TRBD2. CDR1 and CDR2 (germline): SGHRS, YFSETQ. The CDR3 covers 17 residues. Unmatched junction bases numbered 7, after V lost 4 bases and J lost 4 bases. CDR3 DNA sequence: TGCGCCAGCAGCCCTGGGACTAGCGGGAGGGCCGGAGAGACCCAGTACTTC. Translated, it gives CASSPGTSGRAGETQYF.

The chain employs TRBV7-2 and TRBJ1-1; 10 bases align to TRBD1. The CDR3 runs 16 residues. Germline V lookup: CDR1 SGHTA, CDR2 FQGNSA. The V and J ends lost 2 bases and 1 base, in that order; junction bases with no gene match: 4. CDR3 sequence: CASSLTGDRGNTEAFF. The CDR3 DNA follows: TGTGCCAGCAGCTTAACGGGGGACAGGGGGAACACTGAAGCTTTCTTT.

J is TRBJ2-1 and V is TRBV7-9, with D possibly being TRBD2 (6 bases). V shed 0 bases and J shed 11 bases, with 14 bases lying between them. The germline gives CDR1 SEHNR, CDR2 FQNEAQ (reference sequence). The CDR3 totals 14 residues. The chain's CDR3 is CASSLAASRGKQFF. The CDR3 coding sequence is TGTGCCAGCAGCTTAGCAGCTTCCCGGGGGAAGCAGTTCTTC.

The V call is TRBV9, the J call TRBJ2-1, with 13 bases that match TRBD2. Germline values: CDR1 SGDLS, CDR2 YYNGEE. V lost 6 bases to trimming and J lost 9 bases; unmatched junction nucleotides: 6. The CDR3 length is 14 residues. The CDR3: CASNIGLAGAEQFF. CDR3 DNA: TGTGCCAGCAACATCGGACTAGCGGGAGCTGAGCAGTTCTTC.

V and J are TRBV5-1 and TRBJ2-5; TRBD1 matches at 11 bases. The CDR3 is made up of 16 amino acids. In germline, CDR1 is SGHRS, CDR2 YFSETQ. The J segment lost 5 bases and the V segment lost 7 bases, leaving 13 bases of the junction unmatched. In nucleotides, the CDR3 is TGCGCCAGCTCCTTTGCCCAGGGGACAGGGGGTGAGACCCAGTACTTC. Protein product: CASSFAQGTGGETQYF.

The table lists this clone with a count of one. The rearrangement links TRBV19 to TRBJ2-3, with TRBD2 matching 8 bases. Trimming removed 8 bases from V and 0 bases from J; junction bases left unmatched: 4. Germline lookup yields CDR1 LNHDA and CDR2 SQIVND (reference sequence). This CDR3 spans 14 amino acids. CDR3 protein: CASRSGISTDTQYF. CDR3 coding DNA: TGTGCCAGTCGTAGCGGGATTAGCACAGATACGCAGTATTTT.

The genes are TRBV6-5 and TRBJ2-2; D is uncertain. The CDR3 extends over 15 amino acids. Germline loops: CDR1 MNHEY, CDR2 SVGAGI. Trimming took 5 bases from V and 6 from J, leaving 16 bases between them. CDR3 sequence reads: CASSSQPGLPGELFF. The CDR3 coding sequence is TGTGCCAGCAGTAGCCAACCGGGTCTGCCCGGGGAGCTGTTTTTT.

The chain employs TRBV14 and TRBJ2-4; 8 bases match TRBD2. In germline, CDR1 is SGHDN, CDR2 FVKESK. CDR3 length: 17 amino acids. The V segment lost 3 bases and the J segment 0 bases; nucleotides outside the gene matches: 7. CDR3 DNA: TGTGCCAGCAGCCAGGTTAGCGGGACAAGAGCCAAAAACATTCAGTACTTC. This encodes CASSQVSGTRAKNIQYF.